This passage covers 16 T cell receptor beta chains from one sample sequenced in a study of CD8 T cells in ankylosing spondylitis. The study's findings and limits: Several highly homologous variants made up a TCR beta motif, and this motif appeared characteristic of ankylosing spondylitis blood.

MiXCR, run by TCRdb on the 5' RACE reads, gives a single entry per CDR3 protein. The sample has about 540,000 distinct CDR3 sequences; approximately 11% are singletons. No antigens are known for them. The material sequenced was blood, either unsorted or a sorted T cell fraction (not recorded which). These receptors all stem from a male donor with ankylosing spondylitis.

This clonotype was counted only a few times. In DNA, the CDR3 is TGCGCCAGCACTAGCGGGGACCAAGAGACCCAGTACTTC. It is translated as CASTSGDQETQYF. The V and J genes are TRBV5-1 and TRBJ2-5; the match to TRBD2 covers 9 bases. Per the germline V gene, CDR1 is SGHRS and CDR2 is YFSETQ. J gave up 0 bases and V 6 bases, and 0 bases lay outside the gene matches. The CDR3 length is 13 residues.

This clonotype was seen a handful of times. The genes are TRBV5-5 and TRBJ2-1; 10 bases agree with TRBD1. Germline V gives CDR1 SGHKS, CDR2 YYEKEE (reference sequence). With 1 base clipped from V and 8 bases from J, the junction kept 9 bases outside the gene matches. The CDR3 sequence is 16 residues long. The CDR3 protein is CASSLNQGTGVYEQFF. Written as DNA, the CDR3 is TGTGCCAGCAGCTTGAATCAAGGGACAGGGGTTTATGAGCAGTTCTTC.

Written as DNA, the CDR3 is TGTGCCAGCTCAGAGCAACAGGGTGAAGCTTTCTTT. Amino acid sequence: CASSEQQGEAFF. V gene TRBV18 combines with J gene TRBJ1-1; tentative D call: TRBD1 (6 bases). Trimming removed 5 bases from V and 7 bases from J, with 11 bases in between. Germline assignment: CDR1 KGHSH and CDR2 LQKENI. This CDR3 spans 12 amino acids.

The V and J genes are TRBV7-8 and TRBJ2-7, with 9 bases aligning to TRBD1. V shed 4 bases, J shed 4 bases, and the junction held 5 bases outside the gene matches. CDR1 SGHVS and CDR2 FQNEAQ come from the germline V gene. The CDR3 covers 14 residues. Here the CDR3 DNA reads TGTGCCAGCAGCTGGGGACAGGGACCATACGAGCAGTACGTC. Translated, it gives CASSWGQGPYEQYV.

In DNA, the CDR3 is TGTGCCAGCAGTCATCTCGGACGGGAAGGATACTATGGCTACACCTTC. Protein product: CASSHLGREGYYGYTF. The chain links TRBV28 to TRBJ1-2; D ambiguous. The CDR3 consists of 16 residues. Trimming removed 5 bases at V and 3 bases at J, with 19 bases between. Germline values: CDR1 MDHEN, CDR2 SYDVKM.

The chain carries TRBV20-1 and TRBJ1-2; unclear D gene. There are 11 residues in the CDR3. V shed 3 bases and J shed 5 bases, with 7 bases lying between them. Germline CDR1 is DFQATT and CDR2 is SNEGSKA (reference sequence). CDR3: CSARGGYGYTF. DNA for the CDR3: TGCAGTGCTAGGGGAGGGTATGGCTACACCTTC.

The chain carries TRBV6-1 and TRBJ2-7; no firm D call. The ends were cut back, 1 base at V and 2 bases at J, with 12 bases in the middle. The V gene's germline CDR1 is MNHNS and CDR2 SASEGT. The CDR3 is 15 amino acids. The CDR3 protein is CASSEVIRVTYEQYV. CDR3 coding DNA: TGTGCCAGCAGTGAAGTCATCCGGGTTACCTACGAGCAGTACGTC.

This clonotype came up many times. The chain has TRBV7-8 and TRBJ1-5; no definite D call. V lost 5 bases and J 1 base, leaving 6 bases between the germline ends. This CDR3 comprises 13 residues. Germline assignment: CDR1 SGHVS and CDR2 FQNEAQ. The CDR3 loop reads CASSQNSNQPQHF. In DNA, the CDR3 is TGTGCCAGCAGCCAGAACAGCAATCAGCCCCAGCATTTT.

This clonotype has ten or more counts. CDR3 coding DNA: TGCGCCAGCAGATCGGGACTAGCGGGAATAAATGAGCAGTTCTTC. Residues: CASRSGLAGINEQFF. V and J are TRBV5-1 and TRBJ2-1; 13 positions match TRBD2. V shed 5 bases and J 7 bases; nucleotides not matched to a gene: 6. Germline V CDR1 and CDR2: SGHRS, YFSETQ. There are 15 residues in the CDR3.

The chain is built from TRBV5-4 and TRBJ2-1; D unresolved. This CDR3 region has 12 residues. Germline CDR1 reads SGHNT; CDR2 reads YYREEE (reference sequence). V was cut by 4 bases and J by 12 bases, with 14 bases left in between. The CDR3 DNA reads TGTGCCAGCAGCAAGGCCGGGCATGGGCAGTTCTTC. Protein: CASSKAGHGQFF.

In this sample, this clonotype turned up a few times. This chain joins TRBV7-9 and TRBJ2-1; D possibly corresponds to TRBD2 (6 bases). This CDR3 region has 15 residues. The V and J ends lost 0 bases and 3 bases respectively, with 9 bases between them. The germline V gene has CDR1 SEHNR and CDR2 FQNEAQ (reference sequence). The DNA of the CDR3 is TGTGCCAGCAGCTTAGCGGGACTTCGCTACAATGAGCAGTTCTTC. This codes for CASSLAGLRYNEQFF. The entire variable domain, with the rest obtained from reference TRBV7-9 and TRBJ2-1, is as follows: DTGVSQNPRHKITKRGQNVTFRCDPISEHNRLYWYRQTLGQGPEFLTYFQNEAQLEKSRLLSDRFSAERPKGSFSTLEIQRTEQGDSAMYLCASSLAGLRYNEQFFGPGTRLTVL.

CDR3 region: CSTRDIGSTDTQYF. The CDR3 nucleotides are TGCAGTACCCGGGACATTGGAAGCACAGATACGCAGTATTTT. This chain uses TRBV20-1 with TRBJ2-3; D is perhaps TRBD1 (6 bases). The germline V and J ends were trimmed by 8 bases and 0 bases, with 15 bases remaining between them. This CDR3 has 14 residues. CDR1 and CDR2 (germline): DFQATT, SNEGSKA (reference sequence).

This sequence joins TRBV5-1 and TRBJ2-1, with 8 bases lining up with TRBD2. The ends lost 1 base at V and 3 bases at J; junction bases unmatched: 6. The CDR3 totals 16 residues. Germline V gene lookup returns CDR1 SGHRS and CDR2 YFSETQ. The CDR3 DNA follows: TGCGCCAGCAGCTTGACCAGCGGGGGAAACTACAATGAGCAGTTCTTC. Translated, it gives CASSLTSGGNYNEQFF.

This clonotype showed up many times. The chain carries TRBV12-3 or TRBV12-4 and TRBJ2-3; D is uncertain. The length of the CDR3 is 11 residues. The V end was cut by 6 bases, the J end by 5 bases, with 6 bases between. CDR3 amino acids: CASRVGDTQYF. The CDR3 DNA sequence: TGTGCCAGCAGAGTAGGAGATACGCAGTATTTT.

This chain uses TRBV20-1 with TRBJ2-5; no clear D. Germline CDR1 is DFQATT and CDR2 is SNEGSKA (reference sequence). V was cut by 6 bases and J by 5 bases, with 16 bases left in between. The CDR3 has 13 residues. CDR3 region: CSAPVPGEETQYF. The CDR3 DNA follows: TGCAGTGCCCCAGTGCCGGGCGAGGAGACCCAGTACTTC.

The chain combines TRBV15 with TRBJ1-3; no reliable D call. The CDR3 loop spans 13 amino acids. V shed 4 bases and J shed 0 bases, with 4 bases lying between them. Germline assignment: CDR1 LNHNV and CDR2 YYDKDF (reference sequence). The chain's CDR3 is CATSIDSGNTIYF. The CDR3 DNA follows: TGTGCCACCAGCATAGACTCTGGAAACACCATATATTTT.